Shown below are 27 T cell receptor beta chains from a single sample sequenced in a study of cytomegalovirus exposure and HLA in healthy donors. PCR primers comprised 60 Vbeta and 13 Jbeta primers. The protocol was immunoSEQ multiplex PCR, while the TCRdb copy is restricted to in-frame clones and leaves out a portion. The table lists under 85,000 clones, 60% to 85% of them singletons. Sequenced material: PBMCs. The origin of the receptors is a young man in good health and CMV-seronegative.

The rearrangement joins TRBV9 to TRBJ2-1; D call uncertain. Trimming took 0 bases from V and 5 from J, leaving 12 bases between them. The germline CDR1 and CDR2 sequences are SGDLS and YYNGEE. The CDR3 loop spans 15 amino acids. The CDR3 loop reads CASSVGPQAHNEQFF. The CDR3 coding sequence is TGTGCCAGCAGCGTAGGGCCTCAGGCACACAATGAGCAGTTCTTC.

The chain couples TRBV5-4 to TRBJ2-2; D ambiguous. Deletions cut 1 base from V and 0 bases from J, with 7 bases between. CDR3 length: 15 amino acids. Germline V gene data show CDR1 as SGHNT and CDR2 as YYREEE (reference sequence). The CDR3 DNA reads as TGTGCCAGCAGCTTGCAAGCGTCGAACACCGGGGAGCTGTTTTTT. Translating it yields CASSLQASNTGELFF.

This clone showed up just a few times. This chain links TRBV10-2 with TRBJ1-2, with a tentative D call TRBD1 (5 bases). This CDR3 is 15 amino acids long. Trimming shortened V by 0 bases and J by 0 bases, and 8 bases separated the two germline ends. The V gene's germline CDR1 is WSHSY and CDR2 SAAADI. The CDR3 loop reads CASSESMTANYGYTF. CDR3 nucleotides: TGCGCCAGCAGTGAGTCGATGACAGCTAACTATGGCTACACCTTC.

This clone appeared a single time. The chain combines TRBV5-1 with TRBJ1-1; TRBD1 might be the D (5 bases). The CDR3 consists of 16 residues. CDR1 is SGHRS, CDR2 YFSETQ, per germline. V dropped 4 bases and J dropped 0 bases, with 16 bases sitting between them. The chain's CDR3 is CASSTQGFGVNTEAFF. DNA for the CDR3: TGCGCCAGCAGCACCCAGGGATTTGGGGTGAACACTGAAGCTTTCTTT.

V and J are TRBV6-1 and TRBJ2-7, with TRBD1 matching over 11 bases. The CDR3 spans 14 residues. Trimming cost V 9 bases and J 4 bases; bases outside gene matches: 8. Germline loops: CDR1 MNHNS, CDR2 SASEGT. The CDR3 DNA sequence: TGTGCCAGAACAGGGGGACAGGGGGTGTACGAGCAGTACGTC. Protein product: CARTGGQGVYEQYV.

The chain is built from TRBV6-5 and TRBJ2-7; the D gene is possibly TRBD1 (6 bases). CDR3 length: 14 residues. CDR1 and CDR2 (germline): MNHEY, SVGAGI. V was clipped by 7 bases and J by 3 bases, with 16 bases between them. The CDR3 nucleotides read TGTGCCAGCAAACCCCGGGACATCCGCTACGAGCAGTACTTC. The encoded protein is CASKPRDIRYEQYF.

This rearrangement joins TRBV7-8 to TRBJ2-1, with 8 bases fitting TRBD2. Looked up from germline, CDR1 is SGHVS and CDR2 is FQNEAQ. The CDR3 is 16 amino acids. The V and J ends lost 4 bases and 2 bases, in that order; junction bases with no gene match: 7. This chain's CDR3 is CASSSRLAPPYNEQFF. DNA for the CDR3: TGTGCCAGCAGCTCGAGACTAGCGCCTCCCTACAATGAGCAGTTCTTC.

This clone has a handful of counts. The conserved phenylalanine or tryptophan is not found at the CDR3 terminus, so this likely reflects a read error. The DNA is omitted, as the CDR3 cannot be located on it reliably, and the CDR3 follows TCRdb's listing. The chain joins TRBV7-2 to TRBJ1-2; the D segment call TRBD1 is taken from the table without a DNA check. CDR1 SGHTA and CDR2 FQGNSA come from the germline V gene. The CDR3 has 13 residues if both end residues are counted. The CDR3 loop is CASSLDPGQGAFL.

The chain has TRBV6-1 and TRBJ1-5; D possibly corresponds to TRBD1 (6 bases). Germline assignment: CDR1 MNHNS and CDR2 SASEGT. V was trimmed by 4 bases and J by 6 bases, leaving 13 bases between them. The CDR3 contains 14 residues. The CDR3 reads CASSGQVRGQPQHF. The CDR3 DNA reads TGTGCCAGCAGTGGACAGGTCAGGGGTCAGCCCCAGCATTTT.

The chain recombines TRBV4-2 with TRBJ2-1, with 10 bases aligning to TRBD2. Unmatched junction bases numbered 6, after V lost 0 bases and J lost 7 bases. Germline V gene sequence: CDR1 LGHNA, CDR2 YNFKEQ. This CDR3 has 16 residues. The CDR3 protein is CASSQEQRGGKNEQFF. CDR3 DNA: TGTGCCAGCAGCCAAGAACAGCGGGGGGGCAAGAATGAGCAGTTCTTC.

V is TRBV28 and J is TRBJ2-2; maybe TRBD2 (6 bases). Trimming pared 4 bases from V and 4 bases from J, leaving 16 bases between. The CDR3 contains 16 residues. The germline V gene encodes CDR1 MDHEN and CDR2 SYDVKM. CDR3 protein: CASSYPLEAGTGELFF. CDR3 DNA sequence: TGTGCCAGCAGTTACCCCCTTGAAGCGGGCACCGGGGAGCTGTTTTTT.

The gene calls are TRBV7-2 and TRBJ1-4, with D perhaps TRBD1 (6 bases). V was clipped by 3 bases and J by 4 bases, with 9 bases between them. The CDR3 runs 14 residues. Germline V gene data show CDR1 as SGHTA and CDR2 as FQGNSA. CDR3 protein: CASSLDSGNEKLFF. CDR3 bases: TGTGCCAGCAGCTTGGACAGTGGTAATGAAAAACTGTTTTTT.

This chain links TRBV28 with TRBJ1-5; D remains unclear. The V gene lost 4 bases and the J gene lost 9 bases, with 10 bases spanning the gap. CDR1 and CDR2 (germline): MDHEN, SYDVKM. This CDR3 is 12 amino acids long. CDR3 coding DNA: TGTGCCAGCAGTTACGGGGAAGGGCCCCAGCATTTT. As protein: CASSYGEGPQHF.

This clone has a handful of counts. The genes are TRBV4-1 and TRBJ1-6; no clear D. The CDR3 has 13 residues. Trimming left V 4 bases short and J 11 bases short, with 12 bases between. Per the germline V gene, CDR1 is MGHRA and CDR2 is YSYEKL. DNA for the CDR3: TGCGCCAGCAGCCCCCTTATGACTGCACCCCTCCACTTT. Its translation is CASSPLMTAPLHF.

This clone was seen only a few times. The genes are TRBV2 and TRBJ2-2; the D gene is possibly TRBD1 (5 bases). The ends were cut back, 8 bases at V and 1 base at J, with 8 bases in the middle. This CDR3 has 13 residues. The germline CDR1 and CDR2 sequences are SNHLY and FYNNEI. The CDR3 protein is CASGAVNTGELFF. For the CDR3, the DNA is TGTGCCAGCGGGGCGGTGAACACCGGGGAGCTGTTTTTT.

V and J are TRBV6-1 and TRBJ1-2; 11 positions match TRBD1. With 6 bases clipped from V and 11 bases from J, the junction kept 8 bases outside the gene matches. The CDR3 contains 13 residues. Germline CDR1 and CDR2: MNHNS and SASEGT. CDR3 region: CASRPGQGVLYTF. The CDR3 nucleotides read TGTGCCAGCAGGCCGGGACAGGGGGTTTTGTACACCTTC.

V is TRBV6-6 and J is TRBJ2-1; TRBD1 aligns across 10 bases. Germline trimming cut 4 bases from V and 6 bases from J; bases unmatched to any gene: 3. This CDR3 comprises 14 residues. Germline CDR1 and CDR2: MNHNY and SVGAGI (reference sequence). CDR3 loop: CASSSWTGGNEQFF. The CDR3 region has the DNA TGTGCCAGCAGTTCCTGGACAGGGGGCAATGAGCAGTTCTTC.

Points on this clone: Compared with germline, one end of the junction differs, possibly owing to a read error. The rearrangement uses TRBV19 and TRBJ2-7; no clear D. Per the germline V gene, CDR1 is LNHDA and CDR2 is SQIVND (reference sequence). The CDR3 length is 15 residues. The CDR3 is CAGSIQESGSYEQYF. The DNA of the CDR3 is TGTGCCGGTAGTATACAAGAATCAGGCTCCTACGAGCAGTACTTC.

The V call is TRBV30, the J call TRBJ2-4; maybe TRBD1 (6 bases). V lost 1 base to trimming and J lost 0 bases, with 10 bases between them. Germline values: CDR1 GTSNPN, CDR2 SVGIG (reference sequence). This CDR3 has 15 residues. Here the CDR3 DNA reads TGTGCCTGGAGTGGGTCAGGGGAAGCCAAAAACATTCAGTACTTC. Its protein product is CAWSGSGEAKNIQYF.

This clone was seen only once. V is TRBV7-2 and J is TRBJ2-5, with 11 bases fitting TRBD2. V lost 1 base to trimming and J lost 5 bases; unmatched junction nucleotides: 3. Germline assignment: CDR1 SGHTA and CDR2 FQGNSA. The CDR3 covers 15 residues. The CDR3 sequence is CASSLVSGGAETQYF. CDR3 DNA sequence: TGTGCCAGCAGCTTAGTTAGCGGGGGGGCCGAGACCCAGTACTTC.

V usage is TRBV6-5 and J usage is TRBJ1-5; TRBD1 matches at 8 bases. Unmatched junction bases numbered 10, after V lost 6 bases and J lost 6 bases. Per the germline V gene, CDR1 is MNHEY and CDR2 is SVGAGI. This CDR3 is built from 15 residues. The chain's CDR3 is CASRKGQGPGQPQHF. In DNA, the CDR3 is TGTGCCAGCAGAAAAGGACAGGGCCCAGGTCAGCCCCAGCATTTT.

This chain joins TRBV27 and TRBJ2-7, with 7 nucleotides matching TRBD1. This CDR3 has 16 residues. The ends lost 6 bases at V and 10 bases at J; junction bases unmatched: 21. From germline, CDR1 is MNHEY and CDR2 SMNVEV (reference sequence). Here the CDR3 reads CASSLKEPGQRLPQYV. DNA for the CDR3: TGTGCCAGCAGCTTAAAGGAACCGGGACAGAGACTCCCCCAGTACGTC.

The chain has TRBV6-5 and TRBJ2-1, with D possibly TRBD2 on 6 matching bases. The V end lost 4 bases, the J end lost 6 bases, and 19 bases lay between the germline ends. CDR1 is MNHEY, CDR2 SVGAGI, per germline. There are 16 residues in the CDR3. CDR3 sequence (DNA): TGTGCCAGCAGTTTAAGTAGGGCGGGGATCCTCAATGAGCAGTTCTTC. It translates to CASSLSRAGILNEQFF.

This chain uses TRBV30 with TRBJ2-7; maybe TRBD2 (6 bases). Germline V gene lookup returns CDR1 GTSNPN and CDR2 SVGIG (reference sequence). There are 11 residues in the CDR3. V lost 3 bases and J 6 bases, leaving 9 bases between the germline ends. The CDR3 is CAWSLGGEQYF. CDR3 coding DNA: TGTGCCTGGAGCCTGGGAGGCGAGCAGTACTTC.

The V gene is TRBV28, the J gene TRBJ2-2, with 10 bases that match TRBD2. Germline lookup yields CDR1 MDHEN and CDR2 SYDVKM. Germline trimming cut 1 base from V and 5 bases from J; bases unmatched to any gene: 4. The CDR3 is made up of 16 amino acids. The CDR3 coding sequence is TGTGCCAGCAGTTTATCGCTAGCGGGGGTAACCGGGGAGCTGTTTTTT. Amino acid sequence: CASSLSLAGVTGELFF.

The chain employs TRBV14 and TRBJ1-4; weak D call: TRBD1 (5 bases). Trimming pared 0 bases from V and 8 bases from J, leaving 16 bases between. The CDR3 contains 16 residues. Germline-derived CDR1 and CDR2 are SGHDN and FVKESK. Here the CDR3 DNA reads TGTGCCAGCAGCCAAGATATCGGAGGGGCGGGGGAAAAACTGTTTTTT. It specifies CASSQDIGGAGEKLFF.

The rearrangement links TRBV6-5 to TRBJ2-5, with D possibly matching TRBD2 (6 bases). This CDR3 has 14 residues. Germline V gene lookup returns CDR1 MNHEY and CDR2 SVGAGI. Deletions cut 5 bases from V and 2 bases from J, with 12 bases between. CDR3 in amino acids: CASSPQRGQETQYF. DNA of the CDR3: TGTGCCAGCAGTCCCCAACGGGGGCAAGAGACCCAGTACTTC.